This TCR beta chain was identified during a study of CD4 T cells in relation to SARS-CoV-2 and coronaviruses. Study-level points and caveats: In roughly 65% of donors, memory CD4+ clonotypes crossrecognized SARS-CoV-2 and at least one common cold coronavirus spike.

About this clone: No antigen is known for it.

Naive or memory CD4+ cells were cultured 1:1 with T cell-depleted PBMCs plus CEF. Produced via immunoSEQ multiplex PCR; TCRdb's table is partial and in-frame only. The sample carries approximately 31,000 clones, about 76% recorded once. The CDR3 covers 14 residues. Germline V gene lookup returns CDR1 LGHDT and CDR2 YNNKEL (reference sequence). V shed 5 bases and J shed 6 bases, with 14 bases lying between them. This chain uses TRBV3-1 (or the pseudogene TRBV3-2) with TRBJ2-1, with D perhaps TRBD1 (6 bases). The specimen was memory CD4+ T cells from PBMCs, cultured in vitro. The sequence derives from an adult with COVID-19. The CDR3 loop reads CASSYRGGGNEQFF. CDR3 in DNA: TGTGCCAGCAGCTATCGAGGGGGTGGCAATGAGCAGTTCTTC.